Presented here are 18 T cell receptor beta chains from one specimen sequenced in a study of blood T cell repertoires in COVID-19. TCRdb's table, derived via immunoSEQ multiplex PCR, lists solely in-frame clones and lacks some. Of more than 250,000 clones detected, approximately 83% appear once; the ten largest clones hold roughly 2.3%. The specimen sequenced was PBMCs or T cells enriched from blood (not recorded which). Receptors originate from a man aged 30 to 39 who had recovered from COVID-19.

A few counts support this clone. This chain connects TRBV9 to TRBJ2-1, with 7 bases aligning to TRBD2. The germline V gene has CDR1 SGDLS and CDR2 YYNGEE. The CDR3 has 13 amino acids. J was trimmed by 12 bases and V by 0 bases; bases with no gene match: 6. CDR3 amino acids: CASSVGHPGGQFF. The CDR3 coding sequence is TGTGCCAGCAGCGTAGGGCATCCGGGGGGGCAGTTCTTC. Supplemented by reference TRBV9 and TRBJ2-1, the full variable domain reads DSGVTQTPKHLITATGQRVTLRCSPRSGDLSVYWYQQSLDQGLQFLIQYYNGEERAKGNILERFSAQQFPDLHSELNLSSLELGDSALYFCASSVGHPGGQFFGPGTRLTVL.

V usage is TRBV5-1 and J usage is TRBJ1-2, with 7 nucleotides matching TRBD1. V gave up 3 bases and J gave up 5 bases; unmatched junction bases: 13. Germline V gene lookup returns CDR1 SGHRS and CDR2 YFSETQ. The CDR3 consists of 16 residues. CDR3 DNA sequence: TGCGCCAGCAGCTCCTGGGACAGTTCATCTGGATATGGCTACACCTTC. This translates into CASSSWDSSSGYGYTF. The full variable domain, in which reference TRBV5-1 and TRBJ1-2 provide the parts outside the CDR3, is KAGVTQTPRYLIKTRGQQVTLSCSPISGHRSVSWYQQTPGQGLQFLFEYFSETQRNKGNFPGRFSGRQFSNSRSEMNVSTLELGDSALYLCASSSWDSSSGYGYTFGSGTRLTVV.

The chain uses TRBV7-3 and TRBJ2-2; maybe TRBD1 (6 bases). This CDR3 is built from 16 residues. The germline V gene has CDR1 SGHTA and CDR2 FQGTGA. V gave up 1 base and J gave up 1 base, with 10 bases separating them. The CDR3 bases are TGTGCCAGCAGCTTAATGTCCAGGGGGAACACCGGGGAGCTGTTTTTT. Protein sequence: CASSLMSRGNTGELFF.

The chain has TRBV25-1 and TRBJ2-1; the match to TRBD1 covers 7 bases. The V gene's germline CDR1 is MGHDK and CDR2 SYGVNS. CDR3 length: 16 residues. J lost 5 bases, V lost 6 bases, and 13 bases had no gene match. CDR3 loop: CASSPNPGDSNNEQFF. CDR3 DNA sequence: TGTGCCAGCAGCCCTAACCCCGGGGACAGCAACAATGAGCAGTTCTTC.

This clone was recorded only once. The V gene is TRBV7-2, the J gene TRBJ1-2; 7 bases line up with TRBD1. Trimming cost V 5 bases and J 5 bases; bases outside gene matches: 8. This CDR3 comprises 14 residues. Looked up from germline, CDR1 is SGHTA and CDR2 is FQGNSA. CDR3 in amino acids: CASSRGQGDYGYTF. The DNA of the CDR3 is TGTGCCAGCAGCCGGGGGCAGGGGGATTATGGCTACACCTTC.

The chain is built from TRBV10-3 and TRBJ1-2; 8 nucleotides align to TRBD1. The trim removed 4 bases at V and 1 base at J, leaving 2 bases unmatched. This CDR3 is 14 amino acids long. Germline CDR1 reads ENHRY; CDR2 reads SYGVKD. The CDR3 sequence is CAISATGVNYGYTF. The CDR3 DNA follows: TGTGCCATCAGTGCGACAGGGGTTAACTATGGCTACACCTTC.

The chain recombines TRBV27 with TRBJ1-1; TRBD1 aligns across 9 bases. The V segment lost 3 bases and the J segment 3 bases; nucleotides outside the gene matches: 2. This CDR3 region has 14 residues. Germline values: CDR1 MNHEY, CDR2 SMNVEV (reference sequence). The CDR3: CASSFGTGYTEAFF. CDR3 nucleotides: TGTGCCAGCAGTTTCGGGACAGGGTACACTGAAGCTTTCTTT.

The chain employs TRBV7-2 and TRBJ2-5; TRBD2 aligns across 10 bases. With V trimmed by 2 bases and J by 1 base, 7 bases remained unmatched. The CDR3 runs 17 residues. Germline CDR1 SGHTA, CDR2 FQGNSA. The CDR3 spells CASSLSLAGARQETQYF. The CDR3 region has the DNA TGTGCCAGCAGCTTAAGCCTAGCGGGGGCCCGCCAAGAGACCCAGTACTTC. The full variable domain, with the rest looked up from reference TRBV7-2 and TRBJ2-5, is GAGVSQSPSNKVTEKGKDVELRCDPISGHTALYWYRQSLGQGLEFLIYFQGNSAPDKSGLPSDRFSAERTGGSVSTLTIQRTQQEDSAVYLCASSLSLAGARQETQYFGPGTRLLVL.

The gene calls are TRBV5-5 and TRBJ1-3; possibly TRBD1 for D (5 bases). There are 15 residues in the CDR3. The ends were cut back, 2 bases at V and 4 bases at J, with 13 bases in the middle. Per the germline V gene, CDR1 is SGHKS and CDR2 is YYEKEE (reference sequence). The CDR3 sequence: CASSLGAGVGNTIYF. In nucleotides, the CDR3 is TGTGCCAGCAGCTTAGGGGCGGGGGTCGGAAACACCATATATTTT. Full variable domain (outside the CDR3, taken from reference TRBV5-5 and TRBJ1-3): DAGVTQSPTHLIKTRGQQVTLRCSPISGHKSVSWYQQVLGQGPQFIFQYYEKEERGRGNFPDRFSARQFPNYSSELNVNALLLGDSALYLCASSLGAGVGNTIYFGEGSWLTVV.

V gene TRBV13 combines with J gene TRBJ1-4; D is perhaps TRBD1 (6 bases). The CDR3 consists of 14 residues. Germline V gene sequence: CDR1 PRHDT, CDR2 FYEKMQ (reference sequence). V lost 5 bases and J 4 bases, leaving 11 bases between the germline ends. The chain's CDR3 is CASSLRGSNEKLFF. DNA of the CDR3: TGTGCCAGCAGCCTCAGGGGCAGTAATGAAAAACTGTTTTTT.

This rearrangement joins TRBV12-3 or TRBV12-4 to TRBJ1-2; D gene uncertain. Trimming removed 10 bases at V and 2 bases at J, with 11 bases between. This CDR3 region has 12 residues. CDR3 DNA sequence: TGTGCCACCCTTGAGGGCAACTATGGCTACACCTTC. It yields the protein CATLEGNYGYTF.

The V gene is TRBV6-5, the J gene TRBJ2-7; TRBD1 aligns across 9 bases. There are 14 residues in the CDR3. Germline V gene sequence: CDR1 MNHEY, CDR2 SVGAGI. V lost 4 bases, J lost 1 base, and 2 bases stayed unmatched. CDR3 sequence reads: CASSWGQGSYEQYF. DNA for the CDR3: TGTGCCAGCAGTTGGGGACAGGGATCCTACGAGCAGTACTTC.

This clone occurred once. This CDR3 reads CSVALWQEGLYGYTF. In nucleotides, the CDR3 is TGCAGCGTTGCCCTATGGCAGGAGGGTTTGTATGGCTACACCTTC. This sequence joins TRBV29-1 and TRBJ1-2; D gene unclear. V dropped 4 bases and J dropped 5 bases, with 20 bases sitting between them. This CDR3 contains 15 residues. Germline CDR1 is SQVTM and CDR2 is ANQGSEA.

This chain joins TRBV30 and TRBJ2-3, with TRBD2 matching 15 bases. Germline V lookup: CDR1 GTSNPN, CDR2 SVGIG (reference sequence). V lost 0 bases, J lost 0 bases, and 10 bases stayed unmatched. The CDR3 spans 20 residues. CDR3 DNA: TGTGCCTGGAGTGTACGAAGGACTAGCGGGGGGGTGCGGAGCACAGATACGCAGTATTTT. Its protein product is CAWSVRRTSGGVRSTDTQYF.

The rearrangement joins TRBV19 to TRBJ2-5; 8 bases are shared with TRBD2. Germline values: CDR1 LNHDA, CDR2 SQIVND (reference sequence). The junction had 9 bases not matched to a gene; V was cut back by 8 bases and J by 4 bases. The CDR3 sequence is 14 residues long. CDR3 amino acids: CASASGTRGETQYF. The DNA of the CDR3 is TGTGCCAGTGCATCCGGGACTAGGGGAGAGACCCAGTACTTC.

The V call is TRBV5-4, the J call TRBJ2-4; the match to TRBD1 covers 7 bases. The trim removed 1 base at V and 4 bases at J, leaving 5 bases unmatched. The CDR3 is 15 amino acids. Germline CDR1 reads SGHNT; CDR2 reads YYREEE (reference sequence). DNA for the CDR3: TGTGCCAGCAGCTTGTTCAGGACAGGAAAAAACATTCAGTACTTC. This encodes CASSLFRTGKNIQYF.

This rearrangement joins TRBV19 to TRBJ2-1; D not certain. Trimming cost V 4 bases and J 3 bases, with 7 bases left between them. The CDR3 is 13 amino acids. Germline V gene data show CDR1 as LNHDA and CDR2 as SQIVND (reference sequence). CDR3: CASSTIVYNEQFF. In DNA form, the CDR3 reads TGTGCCAGTAGTACAATAGTCTACAATGAGCAGTTCTTC.

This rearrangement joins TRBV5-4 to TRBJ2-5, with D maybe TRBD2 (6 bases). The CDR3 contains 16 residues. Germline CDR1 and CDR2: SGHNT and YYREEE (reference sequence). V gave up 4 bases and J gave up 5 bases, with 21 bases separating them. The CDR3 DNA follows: TGTGCCAGCAGCGTAAGAACCCTAGCGACTCGGGAGACCCAGTACTTC. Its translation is CASSVRTLATRETQYF.